Below, 5 T cell receptor beta chains from the same sample are listed, as sequenced in a study of T cell responses to AZD1222 COVID-19 vaccine. Assay: immunoSEQ multiplex PCR; the TCRdb copy retains only in-frame clones and omits some. The table shows approximately 130,000 clones, with roughly 90% occurring only once. The sequenced sample was peripheral blood, obtained on day 0 of AZD1222 vaccination. The receptors stem from an adult in good health.

This chain joins TRBV5-1 and TRBJ2-5; D may be TRBD1 or TRBD2 (7 bases each). The CDR3 sequence is 15 residues long. Germline CDR1 and CDR2: SGHRS and YFSETQ. Trimming removed 3 bases from V and 1 base from J, with 13 bases in between. The CDR3 reads CASSWQGGSQETQYF. The CDR3 DNA sequence: TGCGCCAGCAGCTGGCAGGGGGGGTCCCAAGAGACCCAGTACTTC.

The chain links TRBV19 to TRBJ1-1, with D possibly TRBD1 on 5 matching bases. The CDR3 sequence is 14 residues long. Germline V gene lookup returns CDR1 LNHDA and CDR2 SQIVND (reference sequence). Trimming removed 7 bases from V and 0 bases from J, with 12 bases in between. CDR3 DNA: TGTGCCAGTAACTTGGAGGGGATGAACACTGAAGCTTTCTTT. Its translation: CASNLEGMNTEAFF.

The chain uses TRBV7-3 and TRBJ1-1; D unclear. Between the trimmed V and J ends, which lost 5 bases and 0 bases, there was a span of 7 bases. The CDR3 contains 13 residues. The germline gives CDR1 SGHTA, CDR2 FQGTGA. The CDR3 region is CASSLSLNTEAFF. Here the CDR3 DNA reads TGTGCCAGCAGCCTCTCCCTGAACACTGAAGCTTTCTTT.

This clone has just one count. This chain links TRBV19 with TRBJ1-5; D is uncertain. CDR1 is LNHDA, CDR2 SQIVND, per germline (reference sequence). V was cut by 3 bases and J by 0 bases, with 6 bases left in between. The CDR3 covers 14 residues. CDR3 residues: CASSMVPSNQPQHF. In nucleotides, the CDR3 is TGTGCCAGTAGTATGGTGCCTAGCAATCAGCCCCAGCATTTT. Drawing the rest from reference TRBV19 and TRBJ1-5, the complete variable domain is DGGITQSPKYLFRKEGQNVTLSCEQNLNHDAMYWYRQDPGQGLRLIYYSQIVNDFQKGDIAEGYSVSREKKESFPLTVTSAQKNPTAFYLCASSMVPSNQPQHFGDGTRLSIL.

The V gene is TRBV6-5, the J gene TRBJ2-5; the D is unclear. The CDR3 runs 12 residues. Trimming removed 4 bases from V and 5 bases from J, with 8 bases in between. CDR1 is MNHEY and CDR2 is SVGAGI in the germline V gene. The CDR3 loop is CASSSGEETQYF. Here the CDR3 DNA reads TGTGCCAGCAGTTCGGGTGAGGAGACCCAGTACTTC.